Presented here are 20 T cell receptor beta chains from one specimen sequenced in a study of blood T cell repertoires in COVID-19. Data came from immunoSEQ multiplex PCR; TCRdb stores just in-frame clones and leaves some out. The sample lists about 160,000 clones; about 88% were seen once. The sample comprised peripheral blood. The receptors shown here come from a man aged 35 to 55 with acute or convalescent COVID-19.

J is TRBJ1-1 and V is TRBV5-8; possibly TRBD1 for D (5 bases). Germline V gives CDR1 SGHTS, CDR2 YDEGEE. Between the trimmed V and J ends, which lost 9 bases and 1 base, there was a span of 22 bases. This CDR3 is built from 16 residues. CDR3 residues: CATILSGGHTNTEAFF. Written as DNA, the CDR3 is TGTGCCACCATTCTCTCCGGCGGACATACGAACACTGAAGCTTTCTTT.

CDR3 loop: CASSIGGLAETQYF. Written as DNA, the CDR3 is TGTGCCAGTAGTATAGGTGGGCTAGCGGAGACCCAGTACTTC. The chain couples TRBV19 to TRBJ2-5, with D possibly TRBD2 on 6 matching bases. Germline values: CDR1 LNHDA, CDR2 SQIVND (reference sequence). V was cut by 1 base and J by 5 bases, with 11 bases left in between. This CDR3 is 14 amino acids long. Together with reference TRBV19 and TRBJ2-5, the CDR3 gives the full variable domain: DGGITQSPKYLFRKEGQNVTLSCEQNLNHDAMYWYRQDPGQGLRLIYYSQIVNDFQKGDIAEGYSVSREKKESFPLTVTSAQKNPTAFYLCASSIGGLAETQYFGPGTRLLVL.

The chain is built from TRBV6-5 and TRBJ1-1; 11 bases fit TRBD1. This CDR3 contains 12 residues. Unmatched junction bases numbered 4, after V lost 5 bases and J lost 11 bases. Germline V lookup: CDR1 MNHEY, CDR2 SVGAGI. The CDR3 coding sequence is TGTGCCAGCAGTCCGGACAGGGGGCTTGCTTTCTTT. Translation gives CASSPDRGLAFF.

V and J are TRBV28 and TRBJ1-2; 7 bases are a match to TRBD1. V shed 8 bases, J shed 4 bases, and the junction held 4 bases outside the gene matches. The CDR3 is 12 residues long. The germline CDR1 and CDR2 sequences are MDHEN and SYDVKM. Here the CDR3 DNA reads TGTGCCAGCTCGACAGGGACCTATGGCTACACCTTC. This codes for CASSTGTYGYTF.

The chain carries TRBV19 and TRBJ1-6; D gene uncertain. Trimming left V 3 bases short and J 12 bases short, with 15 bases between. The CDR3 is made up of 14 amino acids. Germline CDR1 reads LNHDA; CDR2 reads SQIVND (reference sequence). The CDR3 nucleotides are TGTGCCAGTAGTATCCGAGGGCCCGACGGACCCCTCCACTTT. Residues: CASSIRGPDGPLHF.

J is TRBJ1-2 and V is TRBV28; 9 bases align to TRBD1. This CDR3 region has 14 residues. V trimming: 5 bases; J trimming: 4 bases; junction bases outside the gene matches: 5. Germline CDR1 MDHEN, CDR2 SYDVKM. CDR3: CASSTGGAGYGYTF. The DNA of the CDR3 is TGTGCCAGCAGTACAGGGGGCGCGGGCTATGGCTACACCTTC.

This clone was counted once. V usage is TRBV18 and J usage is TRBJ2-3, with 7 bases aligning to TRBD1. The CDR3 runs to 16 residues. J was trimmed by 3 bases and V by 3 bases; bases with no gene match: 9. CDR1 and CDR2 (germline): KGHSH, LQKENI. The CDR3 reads CASSPVTGVGTDTQYF. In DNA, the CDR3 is TGTGCCAGCTCACCGGTTACAGGGGTCGGGACAGATACGCAGTATTTT.

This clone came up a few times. The CDR3 bases are TGTGCCAGCAGCAAAGAGCGTCCGCCCCAGCATTTT. Amino acids: CASSKERPPQHF. V and J are TRBV21-1 and TRBJ1-5. TRBV21-1 is deemed a pseudogene. The CDR3 runs 12 residues.

The CDR3 sequence is CASSPDSLSADTQYF. CDR3 nucleotides: TGTGCCAGCAGCCCCGACTCGCTAAGCGCAGATACGCAGTATTTT. The V and J genes are TRBV7-6 and TRBJ2-3; no definite D call. The CDR3 consists of 15 residues. Looked up from germline, CDR1 is SGHVS and CDR2 is FNYEAQ. V gave up 5 bases and J gave up 4 bases, with 16 bases separating them.

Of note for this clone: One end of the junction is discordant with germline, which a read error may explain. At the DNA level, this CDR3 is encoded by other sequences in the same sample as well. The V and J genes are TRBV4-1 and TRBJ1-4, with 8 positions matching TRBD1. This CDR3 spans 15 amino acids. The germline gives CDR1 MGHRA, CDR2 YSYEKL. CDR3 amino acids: CASSQLSGTGEKLFF. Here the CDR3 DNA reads TGCGCCAGCAGCCAACTCTCCGGGACAGGTGAAAAGCTGTTTTTT.

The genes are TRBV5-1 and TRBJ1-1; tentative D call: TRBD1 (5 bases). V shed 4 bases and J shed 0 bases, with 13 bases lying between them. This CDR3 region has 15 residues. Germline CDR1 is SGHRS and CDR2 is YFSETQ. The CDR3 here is CASSRDRQMNTEAFF. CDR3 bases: TGCGCCAGCAGCCGTGACAGACAGATGAACACTGAAGCTTTCTTT.

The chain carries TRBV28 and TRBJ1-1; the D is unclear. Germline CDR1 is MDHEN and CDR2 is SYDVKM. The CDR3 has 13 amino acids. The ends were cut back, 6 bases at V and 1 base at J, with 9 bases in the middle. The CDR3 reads CASSAQKNTEAFF. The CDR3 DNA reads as TGTGCCAGCAGCGCACAGAAGAACACTGAAGCTTTCTTT.

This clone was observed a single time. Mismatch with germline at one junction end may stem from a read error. DNA of the CDR3: TGTGCCAGCAGTTTCGGGAGGGGGAGCAATCAGCCTCAGCATTTT. Amino acids: CASSFGRGSNQPQHF. The chain recombines TRBV27 with TRBJ1-5, with D maybe TRBD1 (6 bases). The CDR3 sequence is 15 residues long. CDR1 and CDR2 from the germline V gene are MNHEY and SMNVEV (reference sequence).

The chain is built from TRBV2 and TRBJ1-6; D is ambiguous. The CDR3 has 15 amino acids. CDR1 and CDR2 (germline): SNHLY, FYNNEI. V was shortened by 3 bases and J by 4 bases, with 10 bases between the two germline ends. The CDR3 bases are TGTGCCAGCAGTGAGAGCGGGGATTATAATTCACCCCTCCACTTT. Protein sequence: CASSESGDYNSPLHF.

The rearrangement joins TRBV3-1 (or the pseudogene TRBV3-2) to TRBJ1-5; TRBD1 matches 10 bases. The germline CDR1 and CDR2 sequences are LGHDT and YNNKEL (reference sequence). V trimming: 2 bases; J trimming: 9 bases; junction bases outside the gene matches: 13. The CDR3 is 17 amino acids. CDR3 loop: CASSQQPGQGQAAPQHF. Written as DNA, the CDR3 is TGTGCCAGCAGCCAACAACCGGGACAGGGGCAAGCGGCGCCCCAGCATTTT.

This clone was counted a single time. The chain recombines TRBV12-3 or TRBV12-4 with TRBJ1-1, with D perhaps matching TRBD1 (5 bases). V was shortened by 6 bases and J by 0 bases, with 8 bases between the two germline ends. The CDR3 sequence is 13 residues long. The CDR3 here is CASSTTVNTEAFF. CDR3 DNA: TGTGCCAGCAGCACGACAGTGAACACTGAAGCTTTCTTT.

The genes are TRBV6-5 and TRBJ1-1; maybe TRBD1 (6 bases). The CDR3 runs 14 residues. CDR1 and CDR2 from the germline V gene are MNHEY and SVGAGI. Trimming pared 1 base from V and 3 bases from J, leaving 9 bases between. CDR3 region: CASSYLQGHTEAFF. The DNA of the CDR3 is TGTGCCAGCAGTTACTTACAGGGTCACACTGAAGCTTTCTTT.

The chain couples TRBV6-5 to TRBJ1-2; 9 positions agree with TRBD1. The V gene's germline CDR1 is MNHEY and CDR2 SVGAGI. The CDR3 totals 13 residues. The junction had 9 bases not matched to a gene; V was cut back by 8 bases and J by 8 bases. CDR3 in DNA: TGTGCCAGCGACAGGACAGGGGCGCTCGGCTACACCTTC. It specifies CASDRTGALGYTF.

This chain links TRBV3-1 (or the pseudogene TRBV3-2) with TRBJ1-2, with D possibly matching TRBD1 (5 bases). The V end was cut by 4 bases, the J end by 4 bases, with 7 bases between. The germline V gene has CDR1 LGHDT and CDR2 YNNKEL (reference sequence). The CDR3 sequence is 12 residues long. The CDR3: CASSPGIYGYTF. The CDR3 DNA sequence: TGTGCCAGCAGCCCAGGGATCTATGGCTACACCTTC.

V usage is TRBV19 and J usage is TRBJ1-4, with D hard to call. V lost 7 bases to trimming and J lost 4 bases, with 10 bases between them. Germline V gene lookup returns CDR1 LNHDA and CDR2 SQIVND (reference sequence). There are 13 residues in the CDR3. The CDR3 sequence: CASNGDRNEKLFF. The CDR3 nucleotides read TGTGCCAGTAACGGAGATCGTAATGAAAAACTGTTTTTT. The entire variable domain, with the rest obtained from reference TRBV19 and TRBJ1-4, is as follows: DGGITQSPKYLFRKEGQNVTLSCEQNLNHDAMYWYRQDPGQGLRLIYYSQIVNDFQKGDIAEGYSVSREKKESFPLTVTSAQKNPTAFYLCASNGDRNEKLFFGSGTQLSVL.